A single sample is the source of the 6 T cell receptor beta chains below, sequenced in a study of T-cell reconstitution after alpha-beta-depleted transplantation in children. Using unique molecular identifiers, the investigators prepared the TCRbeta library. TCRdb independently ran MiXCR on the PCR reads; one entry per CDR3 protein. The profile shows a few hundred thousand distinct CDR3 sequences, approximately 41% of them singletons. The sample consisted of PBMCs, taken before TCRalphabeta/CD19-depleted stem cell transplant. These receptors came from a girl aged 2-10 years with aplastic anemia, due to receive a stem cell transplant.

The chain joins TRBV5-5 to TRBJ2-7; 7 nucleotides match TRBD2. Per the germline V gene, CDR1 is SGHKS and CDR2 is YYEKEE (reference sequence). CDR3 length equals 15 residues. V was clipped by 2 bases and J by 0 bases; unmatched bases: 5. The CDR3 is CASSFSPSGSYEQYF. The CDR3 coding sequence is TGTGCCAGCAGCTTTTCCCCTAGCGGCTCCTACGAGCAGTACTTC.

V usage is TRBV5-1 and J usage is TRBJ2-7, with 8 bases matching TRBD1. The CDR3 is 15 residues long. V was clipped by 0 bases and J by 2 bases; unmatched bases: 4. CDR1 SGHRS and CDR2 YFSETQ come from the germline V gene. The CDR3 sequence is CASSLEGQVTYEQYF. CDR3 in DNA: TGCGCCAGCAGCTTGGAGGGACAGGTGACCTACGAGCAGTACTTC.

The table lists this clonotype with a few counts. The V and J genes are TRBV5-8 and TRBJ2-4, with TRBD1 matching over 8 bases. Trimming took 4 bases from V and 0 from J; bases not matched to a gene: 6. Germline lookup yields CDR1 SGHTS and CDR2 YDEGEE. CDR3 length: 16 amino acids. In DNA, the CDR3 is TGTGCCAGCAGCGAACGACAGGGGATAGCCAAAAACATTCAGTACTTC. Translation: CASSERQGIAKNIQYF. Filled out from reference TRBV5-8 and TRBJ2-4, the complete variable domain reads EAGVTQSPTHLIKTRGQQATLRCSPISGHTSVYWYQQALGLGLQFLLWYDEGEERNRGNFPPRFSGRQFPNYSSELNVNALELEDSALYLCASSERQGIAKNIQYFGAGTRLSVL.

This clonotype has just a few counts. J is TRBJ2-7 and V is TRBV18; D ambiguous. V shed 5 bases and J shed 0 bases, with 14 bases lying between them. CDR1 is KGHSH and CDR2 is LQKENI in the germline V gene. The CDR3 is 15 amino acids. The CDR3 spells CASSLTKQTSYEQYF. In DNA, the CDR3 is TGTGCCAGCTCATTAACCAAACAGACCTCCTACGAGCAGTACTTC.

Notes on this clonotype: The germline gene is not matched at one end of the junction; a read error may be the cause. This CDR3 is CCARGAGRANTGELFF. CDR3 coding DNA: TGCTGTGCTAGAGGCGCCGGGAGGGCGAACACCGGGGAGCTGTTTTTT. The chain joins TRBV20-1 to TRBJ2-2; TRBD2 agrees at 8 bases. Germline-derived CDR1 and CDR2 are DFQATT and SNEGSKA (reference sequence). The CDR3 loop spans 16 amino acids.

On this clonotype itself: This likely comes from a read error, as the CDR3 has no conserved phenylalanine or tryptophan at its end. The chain has TRBV5-1 and TRBJ2-5; 11 positions match TRBD2. This CDR3 has 16 amino acids. The germline CDR1 and CDR2 sequences are SGHRS and YFSETQ. V lost 3 bases, J lost 1 base, and 5 bases stayed unmatched. CDR3 DNA: TGCGCCAGCAGCTCCACTAGCGGGGGCCCCCAAGAGACCCAGTACCTC. Translation: CASSSTSGGPQETQYL.